This T cell receptor beta chain was observed in a study of cytomegalovirus exposure and HLA in healthy donors. General study results and limits: The study found most TCR sequences rare, yet found some public TCRs in many donors.

The CDR3 sequence is 17 residues long. V lost 0 bases and J lost 2, with 11 bases in between. Germline CDR1 is MGHRA and CDR2 is YSYEKL. Note on this clone: The antigen is not known.

TCRdb's table, derived via immunoSEQ multiplex PCR, lists solely in-frame clones and lacks some. The sample consists of roughly 60,000 clones, around 94% of them appearing once. The sequence came from a man younger than 30 in good health and CMV-seronegative. J is TRBJ2-6 and V is TRBV4-1; tentative D call: TRBD1 (7 bases). The specimen was PBMCs. The CDR3: CASSQDARGAGANVLTF. The DNA for the CDR3 is TGCGCCAGCAGCCAAGATGCCAGGGGGGCTGGGGCCAACGTCCTGACTTTC.